Listed below are T cell receptor beta chains from one sample, sequenced in a study of beta chain features in type 1 diabetes. The table came from immunoSEQ multiplex PCR; TCRdb's copy has only in-frame clones and leaves some out. The sample comprises a few hundred thousand clones, roughly 24% of which are singletons, and approximately 0.011% rests with the top ten. The material sequenced was naive CD4+ T cells from blood. All receptors derive from a woman in her twenties or thirties with type 1 diabetes. Each CDR3 is given without its conserved first and last residue. Part of the rows lack a size; the others show once, few, many or a class for expanded clones.

>TRBV21-1|.|TRBJ1-2|12
ASPEVFHNYGYT
>TRBV30|.|TRBJ1-1|11
AWGRDRGPRAF
>TRBV5-1|.|TRBJ1-2|13
ASSLAVAGYYGYT
>TRBV4-1|.|TRBJ2-1|15
ASSPARGGSSYNEQF
>TRBV4-2|few|TRBJ2-7|15
ASSQDNPAGGPGEQY
>TRBV4-1|few|TRBJ2-1|13
ASSQPGTDLSRQF
>TRBV7-9|.|TRBJ2-7|10
ASSLSAEGAR
>TRBV11-2|.|TRBJ1-1|12
ASSLQGVLTEAF
>TRBV19|.|TRBJ2-1|13
ASSIGREGIGEQF
>TRBV30|few|TRBJ2-2|12
AGVEGASTGELF
>TRBV19|few|TRBJ2-7|13
ASKKRTGTVYEQY
>TRBV7-9|.|TRBJ1-4|12
ASSDQDSEEKLF
>TRBV7-9|few|TRBJ2-6|14
ASSLGSTSGANVLT
>TRBV7-9|.|TRBJ2-3|12
ASSLSTSTDTQY
>TRBV4-1|.|TRBJ1-4|11
ASSPWTGAKLF
>TRBV7-2|.|TRBJ2-3|11
ASSDRGPDTQY
>TRBV29-1|.|TRBJ1-1|10
SVDRGSTEAF
>TRBV29-1|.|TRBJ1-1|11
SVGHDRDTEAF
>TRBV28|.|TRBJ2-7|10
ASRPDSYEQY
>TRBV2|.|TRBJ1-5|12
ASSEAGRAQPQH
>TRBV5-1|.|TRBJ2-1|13
ASSSRLAGGGEQF
>TRBV27|few|TRBJ1-1|12
ASSPTWTGGEAF
>TRBV7-8|few|TRBJ2-1|17
ASSLASPWAGGHHNEQF
>TRBV30|few|TRBJ2-3|13
AWSVLAGGQDTQY
>TRBV7-9|few|TRBJ2-7|13
ASSTPGGPSYEQY
>TRBV29-1|.|TRBJ1-3|10
SVSGSGNTIY
>TRBV29-1|.|TRBJ1-1|11
SVGGGRDTEAF
>TRBV6-1|.|TRBJ2-7|14
ASSAARDRPKYEQY
>TRBV5-1|few|TRBJ2-5|15
ASSPPGLAGGQETQY
>TRBV5-1|.|TRBJ2-2|9
ASKTGWELF
>TRBV4-1|few|TRBJ2-3|14
ASSQGLAGLTDTQY
>TRBV18|few|TRBJ1-2|14
ASSPPGQGQHGGYT
>TRBV19|.|TRBJ2-4|10
ASSNRSSIQY
>TRBV19|few|TRBJ1-1|10
ASILMNTEAF
>TRBV19|few|TRBJ2-1|12
ASSIGRIGNEQF
>TRBV4-1|.|TRBJ2-1|11
ASSQRDRGKQF
>TRBV4-3|.|TRBJ2-1|13
ASSQEGGRDNEQF
>TRBV7-8|.|TRBJ2-3|14
ASSLKTGGATDTQY
>TRBV18|few|TRBJ1-4|15
ASSPSIGQETNEKLF
>TRBV7-9|.|TRBJ1-6|12
AITSNRENSPLH
>TRBV30|.|TRBJ2-7|9
AWGGSYEQY
>TRBV4-2|.|TRBJ1-5|14
ASSQAGGTSNQPQH
>TRBV5-1|.|TRBJ1-2|13
ASSLVFPTDDGYT
>TRBV6-5|.|TRBJ2-1|10
ASSEHDNEQF
>TRBV6-6|.|TRBJ1-1|13
ASSHRDRDGTEAF
>TRBV5-4|.|TRBJ1-4|12
ASSPQGADGKLF
>TRBV25-1|.|TRBJ2-1|14
ASSSLRGSSYNEQF
>TRBV20-1|.|TRBJ2-7|9
SARQGYEQY
>TRBV7-2|.|TRBJ2-2|12
ASSLNRDTGELF
>TRBV7-2|.|TRBJ1-1|11
ASSRFTDTEAF
>TRBV7-9|.|TRBJ2-2|12
ASTLRGYTGELF
>TRBV4-1|few|TRBJ2-2|14
ASSQGLAENTGELF
>TRBV5-1|.|TRBJ2-4|10
ASSSGQGIQY
>TRBV2|.|TRBJ1-5|14
ASLFHGPGNNQPQH
>TRBV13|few|TRBJ2-3|13
ASSLENLSTDTQY